One sample yielded the 7 T cell receptor beta chains listed below, sequenced in a study of blood T cell repertoires in COVID-19. Only in-frame clones appear in the TCRdb table, and some are missing; sequencing was by immunoSEQ multiplex PCR. The repertoire holds about 210,000 clones, approximately 78% seen once, with about 12% in the top ten. Sequencing was done on a sample of peripheral blood. The receptors shown here come from a woman between 40 and 50 years old with acute or convalescent COVID-19.

The table lists this clone with a count of one. The J gene is TRBJ2-3, the V gene TRBV24-1, with TRBD2 identical over 14 bases. Germline V lookup: CDR1 KGHDR, CDR2 SFDVKD. CDR3 length equals 17 residues. J gave up 10 bases and V 2 bases, and 10 bases lay outside the gene matches. Written as DNA, the CDR3 is TGTGCCACCAGTGATTCAGGGACTAGCGGGAGTTATTCGGCGCAGTATTTT. Its translation: CATSDSGTSGSYSAQYF.

The chain employs TRBV19 and TRBJ2-7; D is perhaps TRBD1 (5 bases). V dropped 3 bases and J dropped 3 bases, with 15 bases sitting between them. The V gene's germline CDR1 is LNHDA and CDR2 SQIVND (reference sequence). This CDR3 comprises 15 residues. The CDR3 nucleotides are TGTGCCAGTAGTATGGGCTCAGGGTCCCTCTACGAGCAGTACTTC. Its translation: CASSMGSGSLYEQYF.

This chain links TRBV19 with TRBJ1-1; maybe TRBD1 (5 bases). Deletions cut 7 bases from V and 1 base from J, with 13 bases between. This CDR3 comprises 14 residues. In germline, CDR1 is LNHDA, CDR2 SQIVND (reference sequence). Here the CDR3 DNA reads TGTGCCAGTACCCCCGGGGGTGCGAACACTGAAGCTTTCTTT. The encoded protein is CASTPGGANTEAFF.

V gene TRBV5-1 combines with J gene TRBJ1-2; possible D gene TRBD1, 6 bases. In germline, CDR1 is SGHRS, CDR2 YFSETQ. Trimming took off 5 bases at V and 5 bases at J, with 19 bases between the two ends. CDR3 length: 15 amino acids. The CDR3 sequence: CASRQLGAVEYGYTF. DNA of the CDR3: TGCGCCAGCAGACAGCTGGGGGCAGTGGAATATGGCTACACCTTC.

The chain recombines TRBV6-2 or TRBV6-3 with TRBJ1-5; the match to TRBD1 covers 8 bases. Germline assignment: CDR1 MNHEY and CDR2 SVGEGT. This CDR3 is 17 amino acids long. V dropped 4 bases and J dropped 1; count of bases not matched to a gene: 9. DNA of the CDR3: TGTGCCAGCAGTTCCTTCTTCGGACAGGGAAGCAATCAGCCCCAGCATTTT. Translated: CASSSFFGQGSNQPQHF.

The CDR3 DNA is TGTGCCAGCAGCCAAGATGGGGAGAATCAGCCCCAGCATTTT. It is translated as CASSQDGENQPQHF. The V gene is TRBV4-2, the J gene TRBJ1-5; D remains unclear. Germline assignment: CDR1 LGHNA and CDR2 YNFKEQ. Between the trimmed V and J ends, which lost 0 bases and 4 bases, there was a span of 7 bases. The CDR3 has 14 residues.

This chain connects TRBV27 to TRBJ2-1, with a possible D match to TRBD2 (6 bases). Germline V gene sequence: CDR1 MNHEY, CDR2 SMNVEV (reference sequence). V was shortened by 2 bases and J by 0 bases, with 8 bases between the two germline ends. This CDR3 contains 15 residues. The CDR3 sequence: CASSLGGSSYNEQFF. In nucleotides, the CDR3 is TGTGCCAGCAGTTTAGGGGGGAGCTCCTACAATGAGCAGTTCTTC.